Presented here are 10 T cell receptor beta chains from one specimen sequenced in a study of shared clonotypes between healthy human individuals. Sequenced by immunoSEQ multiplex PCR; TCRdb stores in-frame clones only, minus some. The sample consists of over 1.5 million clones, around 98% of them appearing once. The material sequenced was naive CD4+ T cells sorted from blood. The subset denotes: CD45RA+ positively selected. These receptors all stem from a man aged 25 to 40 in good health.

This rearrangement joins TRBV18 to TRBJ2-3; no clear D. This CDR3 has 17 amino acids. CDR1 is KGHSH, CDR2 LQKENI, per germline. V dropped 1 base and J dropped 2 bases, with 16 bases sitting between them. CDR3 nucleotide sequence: TGTGCCAGCTCACCACGGGCGACCGGTGGGATCACAGATACGCAGTATTTT. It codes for CASSPRATGGITDTQYF.

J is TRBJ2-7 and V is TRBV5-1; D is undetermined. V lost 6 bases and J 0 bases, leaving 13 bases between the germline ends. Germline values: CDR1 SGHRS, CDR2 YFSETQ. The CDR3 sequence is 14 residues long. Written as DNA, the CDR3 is TGCGCCAGCAAAGAACAGAACCTCTCCTACGAGCAGTACTTC. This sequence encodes CASKEQNLSYEQYF.

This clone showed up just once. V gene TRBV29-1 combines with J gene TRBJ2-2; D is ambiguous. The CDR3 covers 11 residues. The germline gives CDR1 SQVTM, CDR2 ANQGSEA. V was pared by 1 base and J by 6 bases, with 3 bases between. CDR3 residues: CSVEGAGELFF. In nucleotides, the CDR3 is TGCAGCGTTGAAGGGGCCGGGGAGCTGTTTTTT.

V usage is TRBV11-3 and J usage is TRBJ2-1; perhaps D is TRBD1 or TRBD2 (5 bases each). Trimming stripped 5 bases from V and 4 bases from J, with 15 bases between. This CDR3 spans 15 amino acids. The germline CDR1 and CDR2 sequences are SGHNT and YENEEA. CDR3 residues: CASSLQKGPYNEQFF. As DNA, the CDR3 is TGTGCCAGCAGCCTTCAAAAGGGACCTTACAATGAGCAGTTCTTC.

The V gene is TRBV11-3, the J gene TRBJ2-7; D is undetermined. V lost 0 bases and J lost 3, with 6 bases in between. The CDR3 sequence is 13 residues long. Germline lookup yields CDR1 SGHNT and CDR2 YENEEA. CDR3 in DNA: TGTGCCAGCAGCTTAGATACAGTCTACGAGCAGTACTTC. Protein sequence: CASSLDTVYEQYF.

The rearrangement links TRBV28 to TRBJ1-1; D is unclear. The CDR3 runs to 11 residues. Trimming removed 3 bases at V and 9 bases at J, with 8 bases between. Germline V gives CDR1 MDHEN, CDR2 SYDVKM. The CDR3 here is CASSFELKAFF. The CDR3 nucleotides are TGTGCCAGCAGTTTTGAATTAAAAGCTTTCTTT.

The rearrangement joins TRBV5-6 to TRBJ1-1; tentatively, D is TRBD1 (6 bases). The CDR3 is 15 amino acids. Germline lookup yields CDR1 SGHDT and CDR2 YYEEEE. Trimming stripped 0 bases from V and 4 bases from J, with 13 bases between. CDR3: CASSLGQVHFTEAFF. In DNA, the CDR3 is TGTGCCAGCAGCTTGGGACAGGTCCACTTCACTGAAGCTTTCTTT.

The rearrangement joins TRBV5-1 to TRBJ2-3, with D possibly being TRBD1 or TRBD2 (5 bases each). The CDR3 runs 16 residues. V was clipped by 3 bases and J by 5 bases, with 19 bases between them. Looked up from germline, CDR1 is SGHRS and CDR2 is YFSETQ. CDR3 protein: CASSSLTGPQEDTQYF. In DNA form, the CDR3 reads TGCGCCAGCAGCTCGTTGACGGGACCCCAAGAAGATACGCAGTATTTT.

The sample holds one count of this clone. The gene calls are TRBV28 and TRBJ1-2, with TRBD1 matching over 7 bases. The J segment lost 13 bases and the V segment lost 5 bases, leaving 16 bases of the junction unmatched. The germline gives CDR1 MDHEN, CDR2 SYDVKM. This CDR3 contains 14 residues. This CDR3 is CASSPPPTGILLTF. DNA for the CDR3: TGTGCCAGCAGTCCCCCCCCGACAGGGATACTTCTCACCTTC.

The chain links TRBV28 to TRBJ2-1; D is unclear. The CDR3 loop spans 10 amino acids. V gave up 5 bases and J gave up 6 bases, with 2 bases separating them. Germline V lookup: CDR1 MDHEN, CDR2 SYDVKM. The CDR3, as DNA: TGTGCCAGCAGTATCAATGAGCAGTTCTTC. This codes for CASSINEQFF. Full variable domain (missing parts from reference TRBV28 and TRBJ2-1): DVKVTQSSRYLVKRTGEKVFLECVQDMDHENMFWYRQDPGLGLRLIYFSYDVKMKEKGDIPEGYSVSREKKERFSLILESASTNQTSMYLCASSINEQFFGPGTRLTVL.